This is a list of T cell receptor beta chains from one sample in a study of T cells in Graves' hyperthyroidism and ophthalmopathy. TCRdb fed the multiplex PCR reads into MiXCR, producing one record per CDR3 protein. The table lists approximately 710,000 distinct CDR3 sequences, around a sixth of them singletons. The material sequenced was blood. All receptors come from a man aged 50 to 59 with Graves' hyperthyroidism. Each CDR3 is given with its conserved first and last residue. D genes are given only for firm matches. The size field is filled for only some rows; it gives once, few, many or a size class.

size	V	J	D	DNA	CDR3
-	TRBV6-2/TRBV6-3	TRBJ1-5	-	TGTGCCAGCAGGGGAGGGAATCAGCCCCAGCATTTT	CASRGGNQPQHF
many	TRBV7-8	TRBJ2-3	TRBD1	TGTGCCAGCAGCTTACGGATCAGACAGGGGGCGACAGATACGCAGTATTTT	CASSLRIRQGATDTQYF
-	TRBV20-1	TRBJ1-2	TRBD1	TGCAGTGCTAGAGCCCTATCAAGACAGGGAGGCTATGGCAACACCTTC	CSARALSRQGGYGNTF
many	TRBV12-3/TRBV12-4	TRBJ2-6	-	TGTGCCAGCAGTTTAATGGGGGCCAACGTCCTGACTTTC	CASSLMGANVLTF
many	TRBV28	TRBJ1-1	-	TGTGCCAGCAGCGGTCGGGGGAAGAACACTGAAGCTTTCTTT	CASSGRGKNTEAFF
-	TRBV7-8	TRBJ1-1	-	TGTGCCAGCAGCGGACTACTGAGGGGTATGAACACTGAAGCTTTCTTT	CASSGLLRGMNTEAFF
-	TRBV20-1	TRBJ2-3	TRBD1	TGCAGTGCTAACAGGGGTGGCACAGATACGCAGTATTTT	CSANRGGTDTQYF
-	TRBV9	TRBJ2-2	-	TGTGCCAGCAGCGTAGCGATCGTGGAGCTGTTTTTT	CASSVAIVELFF
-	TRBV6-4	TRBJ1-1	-	TGTGCCAGCAGTGTCGGGCCTACGACGGCTGAAGCTTTCTTT	CASSVGPTTAEAFF
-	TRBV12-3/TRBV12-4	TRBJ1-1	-	TGTGCCAGCAGTCTCCACGGGGTGGGGAACACTGAAGCTTTCTTT	CASSLHGVGNTEAFF
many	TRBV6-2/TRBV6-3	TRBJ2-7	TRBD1	TGTGCCAGCAAGGAACAGGGGGCGCGGGAGCAGTACTTC	CASKEQGAREQYF
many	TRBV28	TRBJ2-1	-	TGTGCCAGCAGTTCCCCTTCACCTCCGGAGCAGTTCTTC	CASSSPSPPEQFF
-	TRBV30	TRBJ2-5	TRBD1	TGTGCCTGGAGTGTCCCAGGGGGCAGGGTGTACTTC	CAWSVPGGRVYF
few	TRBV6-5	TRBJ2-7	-	TGTGCCAGCAGTTACTCCCAGGACAGATACGAGCAGTACTTC	CASSYSQDRYEQYF
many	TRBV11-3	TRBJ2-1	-	TGTGCCAGCAGCTTAGGAAGGCGGAGAAACAATGAGCAGTTCTTC	CASSLGRRRNNEQFF
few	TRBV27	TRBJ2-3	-	TGTGCCACCCAGAAGCAGGTTACAGATACGCAGTATTTT	CATQKQVTDTQYF
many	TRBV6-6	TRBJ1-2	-	TGTGCCAGCAGTTACTCTTTCACATCGACGAACCCCTATGGCTACACCTTC	CASSYSFTSTNPYGYTF
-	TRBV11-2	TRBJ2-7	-	TGTGCCAGCAGCTTAGTCGTGGGCGCTTCCTGCGAGCAGTACTTC	CASSLVVGASCEQYF
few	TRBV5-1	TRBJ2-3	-	TGCGCCAGCAGCTGGGCTAATACGCAGTATTTT	CASSWANTQYF
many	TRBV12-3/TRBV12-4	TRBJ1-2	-	TGTGCCAGCAGCGAAGGCCAGCGGTTTACGGGGGGCTACACCTTC	CASSEGQRFTGGYTF
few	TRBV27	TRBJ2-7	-	TGTGCCAGCAGCTTGCAGGAGGGTAGGAACGAGCAGTACTTC	CASSLQEGRNEQYF
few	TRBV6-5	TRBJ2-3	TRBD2	TGTGCCAGCAGTTACTCTACTAGCGGGAGGGTAACCATAAGCACAGATACGCAGTATTTT	CASSYSTSGRVTISTDTQYF
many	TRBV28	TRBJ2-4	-	TGTGCCAGCAGTTTTTTGGGGAGTGACATTCAGTACTTC	CASSFLGSDIQYF
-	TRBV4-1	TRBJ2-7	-	TGCGCCAGCAGCCTCGGAACGGAGACTACGACCTACGAGCAGTACTTC	CASSLGTETTTYEQYF
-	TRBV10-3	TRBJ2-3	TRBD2	TGTGCCATCAGTGATCCTAGCGGGAGGGGCGCAGATACGCAGTATTTT	CAISDPSGRGADTQYF
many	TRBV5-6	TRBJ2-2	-	TGTGCCAGCAGCTTGGAGCCCTTCTCGAACACCGGGGAGCTGTTTTTT	CASSLEPFSNTGELFF
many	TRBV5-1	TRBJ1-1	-	TGCGCCAGCAGAGGTGTGGGGCACCTAAACACTGAAGCTTTCTTT	CASRGVGHLNTEAFF
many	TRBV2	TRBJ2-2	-	TGTGCCAGCAAGCGAGCGTTGGGGACCGGGGAGCTGTTTTTT	CASKRALGTGELFF
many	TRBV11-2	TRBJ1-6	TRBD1	TGTGCCAGCAGCCTCCGACAGGGACTTGGAAATTCACCCCTCCACTTT	CASSLRQGLGNSPLHF
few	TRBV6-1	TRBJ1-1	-	TGTGCCAGCAGAGACAGGTACCCTGAAGCTTTCTTT	CASRDRYPEAFF
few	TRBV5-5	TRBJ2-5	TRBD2	TGTGCCAGCAGCTTGTATTCTAGCGGGAGCCAAGAGACCCAGTACTTC	CASSLYSSGSQETQYF
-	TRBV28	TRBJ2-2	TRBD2	TGTGCCAGCAGTCCAGCGTTAGGACTAGCGGTTAACACCGGGGAGCTGTTTTTT	CASSPALGLAVNTGELFF
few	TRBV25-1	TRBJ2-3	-	TGTGCCAGCAGTGAATCAGGCCCAGGGAGCACAGATACGCAGTATTTT	CASSESGPGSTDTQYF
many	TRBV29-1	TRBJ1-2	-	TGCAGCCTCGGGCCGGGACCCAACTATGGCTACACCTTC	CSLGPGPNYGYTF
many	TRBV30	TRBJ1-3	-	TGTGCCTGGAGTGGCAGGGTCGGAAACACCATATATTTT	CAWSGRVGNTIYF
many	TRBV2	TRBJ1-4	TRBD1	TGTGCCAGCAGTGGGTTGGGACAGGCGGCAACTAATGAAAAACTGTTTTTT	CASSGLGQAATNEKLFF
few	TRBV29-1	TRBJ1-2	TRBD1	TGCAGCGTTGAATTGGGGACAGGGGGCTATGGCTACACCTTC	CSVELGTGGYGYTF
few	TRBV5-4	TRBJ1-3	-	TGTGCCAGCAGCCTACCTAACACAGGGTCCCGTGGAAACACCATATATTTT	CASSLPNTGSRGNTIYF
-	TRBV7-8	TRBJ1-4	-	TGTGCCAGCAGCCGAGTGGGAGAAAAACTGTCTTTT	CASSRVGEKLSF
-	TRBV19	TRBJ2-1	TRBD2	TGTGCCAGTACGATGGGACTAGCGGGAGGACTCTCCTACAATGAGCAGTTCTTC	CASTMGLAGGLSYNEQFF
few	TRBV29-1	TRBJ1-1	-	TGCAGCGTTGAAGATCGGCGGGGGAACACTGAAGCTTTCTTT	CSVEDRRGNTEAFF
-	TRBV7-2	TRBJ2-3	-	TGTGCCAGCAGCTTATTGAGAAATCCAGATACGCAGTATTTT	CASSLLRNPDTQYF
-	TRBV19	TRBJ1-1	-	TGTGCCAGTAGTATAGTTTTATGGGGGTTCGCTGAAGCTTTCTTT	CASSIVLWGFAEAFF
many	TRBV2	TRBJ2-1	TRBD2	TGTGCCAGCAGCTTAGCGGGAGATTACAATGAGCAGTTCTTC	CASSLAGDYNEQFF
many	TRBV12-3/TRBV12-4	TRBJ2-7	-	TGTGCCAGCAGTTTGAGGGAGGCCCACGAGCAGTACTTC	CASSLREAHEQYF
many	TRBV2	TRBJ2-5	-	TGTGCCAGCAGTGAGGAAGCAGAGACCCAGTACTTC	CASSEEAETQYF
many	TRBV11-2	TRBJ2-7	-	TGTGCCAGCAGCTTAGGGCGTTCGTCGGGGGAGCAGTACTTC	CASSLGRSSGEQYF
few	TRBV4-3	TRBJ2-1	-	TGCGCCAGCAGCCACTTAGCCTCCAATGAGCAGTTCTTC	CASSHLASNEQFF